Shown below are 26 T cell receptor beta chains from a single sample sequenced in a study of CD8 T cells in ankylosing spondylitis. TCRdb independently ran MiXCR on the 5' RACE reads; one entry per CDR3 protein. The sample has 310,000 or so distinct CDR3 sequences; 15% to 20% are singletons. The sample was blood, either unsorted or a sorted T cell fraction (not recorded which). The origin of the receptors is a male donor with ankylosing spondylitis or in good health (not recorded which).

This clonotype has just a few counts. This chain uses TRBV5-1 with TRBJ1-2; perhaps TRBD1 as D (6 bases). The V gene lost 0 bases and the J gene lost 3 bases, with 12 bases spanning the gap. Germline CDR1 reads SGHRS; CDR2 reads YFSETQ. The CDR3 totals 15 residues. This CDR3 is CASSLDYRDDYGYTF. CDR3 DNA: TGCGCCAGCAGCTTGGACTACAGGGATGACTATGGCTACACCTTC.

This rearrangement joins TRBV28 to TRBJ1-3; 11 nucleotides match TRBD1. Germline CDR1 MDHEN, CDR2 SYDVKM. The CDR3 has 16 residues. J gave up 2 bases and V 10 bases, and 10 bases lay outside the gene matches. CDR3 sequence reads: CATQGQGVDPGNTIYF. The CDR3 DNA reads as TGTGCCACCCAGGGACAGGGGGTTGATCCTGGAAACACCATATATTTT.

Ten or more counts support this clonotype. The gene calls are TRBV5-1 and TRBJ2-1; 11 nucleotides agree with TRBD2. Germline lookup yields CDR1 SGHRS and CDR2 YFSETQ. Trimming removed 4 bases from V and 4 bases from J; junction bases left unmatched: 7. This CDR3 has 16 residues. The CDR3 region is CASSLGGTSGYNEQFF. The CDR3 DNA is TGCGCCAGCAGCCTGGGAGGGACTAGCGGATACAATGAGCAGTTCTTC.

The V gene is TRBV24-1, the J gene TRBJ2-2, with D perhaps being TRBD1 or TRBD2 (6 bases each). This CDR3 spans 17 amino acids. Trimming stripped 5 bases from V and 1 base from J, with 16 bases between. Germline V gives CDR1 KGHDR, CDR2 SFDVKD. CDR3 nucleotides: TGTGCCACCAGTGGGGGGGCCGGGACAATGAACACCGGGGAGCTGTTTTTT. Its translation: CATSGGAGTMNTGELFF.

A few counts support this clonotype. The V and J genes are TRBV3-1 and TRBJ1-1, with D unclear. This CDR3 comprises 12 residues. The V end lost 3 bases, the J end lost 1 base, and 3 bases lay between the germline ends. The germline V gene has CDR1 LGHDT and CDR2 YNNKEL (reference sequence). The CDR3 is CASSHRNTEAFF. The DNA of the CDR3 is TGTGCCAGCAGCCACAGGAACACTGAAGCTTTCTTT. The full variable domain, in which reference TRBV3-1 and TRBJ1-1 provide the parts outside the CDR3, is DTAVSQTPKYLVTQMGNDKSIKCEQNLGHDTMYWYKQDSKKFLKIMFSYNNKELIINETVPNRFSPKSPDKAHLNLHINSLELGDSAVYFCASSHRNTEAFFGQGTRLTVV.

For the CDR3, the DNA is TGTGCCAGCAGCCAGGAAGGACAGACTGAACTGTTTTTT. Translation gives CASSQEGQTELFF. This rearrangement joins TRBV14 to TRBJ1-4, with D possibly TRBD1 on 6 matching bases. This CDR3 is 13 amino acids long. V lost 3 bases and J lost 12, with 14 bases in between. Germline V gives CDR1 SGHDN, CDR2 FVKESK.

This clonotype was observed a handful of times. The CDR3 nucleotides are TGTGCCAGCAGCAGCGACATGGCTGGAAACACCATATATTTT. Encoded protein: CASSSDMAGNTIYF. This sequence joins TRBV4-2 and TRBJ1-3, with D uncertain. The V end lost 5 bases, the J end lost 2 bases, and 10 bases lay between the germline ends. This CDR3 has 14 amino acids. Germline assignment: CDR1 LGHNA and CDR2 YNFKEQ.

This clonotype has at least ten counts. The chain has TRBV27 and TRBJ2-1; 10 bases fit TRBD1. The CDR3 consists of 15 residues. Germline assignment: CDR1 MNHEY and CDR2 SMNVEV (reference sequence). V gave up 7 bases and J gave up 9 bases; unmatched junction bases: 12. The CDR3 sequence is CASTLGGTGDGEQFF. CDR3 DNA sequence: TGTGCCAGCACTCTGGGCGGGACAGGGGATGGTGAGCAGTTCTTC.

The table lists this clonotype with a few counts. This chain connects TRBV7-3 to TRBJ2-4, with D unclear. The CDR3 loop spans 11 amino acids. Germline assignment: CDR1 SGHTA and CDR2 FQGTGA. Deletions cut 1 base from V and 11 bases from J, with 6 bases between. Here the CDR3 reads CASSLRGVQYF. As DNA, the CDR3 is TGTGCCAGCAGCTTAAGAGGCGTTCAGTACTTC. The full variable domain, rest sourced from reference TRBV7-3 and TRBJ2-4, is GAGVSQTPSNKVTEKGKYVELRCDPISGHTALYWYRQSLGQGPEFLIYFQGTGAADDSGLPNDRFFAVRPEGSVSTLKIQRTERGDSAVYLCASSLRGVQYFGAGTRLSVL.

In this sample, this clonotype turned up many times. The CDR3 nucleotides read TGTGCCAGCAGTTCCGGGAGGGATGAGGGTGAGCAGTTCTTC. Translation: CASSSGRDEGEQFF. The chain is built from TRBV12-3 or TRBV12-4 and TRBJ2-1; 8 nucleotides align to TRBD2. The CDR3 covers 14 residues. V gave up 4 bases and J gave up 9 bases; unmatched junction bases: 8.

This clonotype was counted once. The chain links TRBV16 to TRBJ2-7; D is perhaps TRBD1 (5 bases). Germline CDR1 and CDR2: KGHSY and FQNENV. V lost 1 base and J 3 bases, leaving 10 bases between the germline ends. The CDR3 has 14 residues. The CDR3, as DNA: TGTGCCAGCAGCCAATTTAAGGGGCTCTACGAGCAGTACGTC. This gives the protein CASSQFKGLYEQYV.

The CDR3 sequence: CASSFRDGREQYV. As DNA, the CDR3 is TGTGCCAGCAGTTTCCGGGACGGGCGGGAGCAGTACGTC. The chain employs TRBV27 and TRBJ2-7, with D tentatively TRBD1 or TRBD2 (5 bases each). Trimming left V 3 bases short and J 7 bases short, with 13 bases between. The germline V gene encodes CDR1 MNHEY and CDR2 SMNVEV (reference sequence). The CDR3 is 13 amino acids.

This clonotype has just a few counts. The J gene is TRBJ2-1, the V gene TRBV7-7, with D possibly being TRBD2 (5 bases). Germline V lookup: CDR1 SSHAT, CDR2 FNYEAQ (reference sequence). The V end was cut by 3 bases, the J end by 7 bases, with 16 bases between. The length of the CDR3 is 15 residues. The CDR3: CASSLSLDSGNEQFF. In DNA form, the CDR3 reads TGTGCCAGCAGCTTGTCTCTAGATTCGGGGAATGAGCAGTTCTTC. Full variable domain (remainder filled in from reference TRBV7-7 and TRBJ2-1): GAGVSQSPRYKVTKRGQDVTLRCDPISSHATLYWYQQALGQGPEFLTYFNYEAQPDKSGLPSDRFSAERPEGSISTLTIQRTEQRDSAMYRCASSLSLDSGNEQFFGPGTRLTVL.

The chain links TRBV5-1 to TRBJ1-5; D perhaps matches TRBD1 (6 bases). The CDR3 loop spans 19 amino acids. Trimming removed 4 bases from V and 0 bases from J, with 23 bases in between. Germline V gives CDR1 SGHRS, CDR2 YFSETQ. CDR3 loop: CASSPKHIGQTNSNQPQHF. The DNA of the CDR3 is TGCGCCAGCAGCCCAAAACACATAGGACAGACTAATAGCAATCAGCCCCAGCATTTT.

This clonotype was counted many times. The rearrangement links TRBV5-1 to TRBJ2-4, with D unclear. The CDR3 is 12 residues long. Germline CDR1 is SGHRS and CDR2 is YFSETQ. V was pared by 1 base and J by 7 bases, with 6 bases between. The CDR3 DNA reads as TGCGCCAGCAGCTTGACCTCGAACATTCAGTACTTC. Its translation is CASSLTSNIQYF.

This chain uses TRBV5-1 with TRBJ1-4, with 10 bases identical to TRBD1. Trimming took 4 bases from V and 4 from J; bases not matched to a gene: 4. The CDR3 runs 15 residues. CDR1 and CDR2 from the germline V gene are SGHRS and YFSETQ. The CDR3 sequence is CASSLWTGGNEKLFF. The CDR3 DNA reads TGCGCCAGCAGCCTATGGACAGGGGGTAATGAAAAACTGTTTTTT. The variable domain in full, completed from reference TRBV5-1 and TRBJ1-4, reads KAGVTQTPRYLIKTRGQQVTLSCSPISGHRSVSWYQQTPGQGLQFLFEYFSETQRNKGNFPGRFSGRQFSNSRSEMNVSTLELGDSALYLCASSLWTGGNEKLFFGSGTQLSVL.

The chain employs TRBV24-1 and TRBJ1-5; D is unclear. This CDR3 contains 16 residues. V lost 4 bases, J lost 4 bases, and 16 bases lay in between. Germline V lookup: CDR1 KGHDR, CDR2 SFDVKD. The CDR3 DNA reads as TGTGCCACCAGTGAGGGTGGGTTCTCAAGAAATCAGCCCCAGCATTTT. Residues: CATSEGGFSRNQPQHF.

This clonotype has a handful of counts. The CDR3, as DNA: TGTGCCAGCAGTGAAGCGACTCAGACGGCTAATGAAAAACTGTTTTTT. Translating gives CASSEATQTANEKLFF. The chain carries TRBV6-1 and TRBJ1-4; D remains unclear. The CDR3 runs to 16 residues. V dropped 0 bases and J dropped 3 bases, with 11 bases sitting between them. Germline CDR1 is MNHNS and CDR2 is SASEGT.

This clonotype has only a few counts. The chain employs TRBV20-1 and TRBJ1-1; 7 bases line up with TRBD1. This CDR3 region has 15 residues. Germline lookup yields CDR1 DFQATT and CDR2 SNEGSKA (reference sequence). Trimming cost V 3 bases and J 0 bases; bases outside gene matches: 7. Here the CDR3 DNA reads TGCAGTGCTAGCGTTTTGGACAGGATGAACACTGAAGCTTTCTTT. Protein: CSASVLDRMNTEAFF.

This clonotype has a count of ten or more. CDR3 sequence (DNA): TGTGCCAGCAGTCCTTGGGCGGGAGTGTACAATGAGCAGTTCTTC. Translated, it gives CASSPWAGVYNEQFF. V and J are TRBV27 and TRBJ2-1, with TRBD2 matching over 7 bases. The CDR3 has 15 amino acids. J gave up 4 bases and V 5 bases, and 8 bases lay outside the gene matches. Germline V gene sequence: CDR1 MNHEY, CDR2 SMNVEV (reference sequence).

This clonotype was counted between two and nine times. The chain joins TRBV5-1 to TRBJ2-3; the D is unclear. The CDR3 runs 16 residues. The V end was cut by 4 bases, the J end by 4 bases, with 19 bases between. Per germline, CDR1 SGHRS and CDR2 YFSETQ. The chain's CDR3 is CASSPKEFSAADTQYF. As DNA, the CDR3 is TGCGCCAGCAGCCCTAAGGAATTCTCGGCGGCAGATACGCAGTATTTT.

This clonotype was counted many times. J is TRBJ2-1 and V is TRBV20-1; D is possibly TRBD2 (6 bases). Between the trimmed V and J ends, which lost 5 bases and 9 bases, there was a span of 11 bases. Looked up from germline, CDR1 is DFQATT and CDR2 is SNEGSKA (reference sequence). The CDR3 is made up of 11 amino acids. This CDR3 is CSARDLGEQFF. The CDR3 bases are TGCAGTGCTCGGGACTTGGGTGAGCAGTTCTTC.

This clonotype was seen ten or more times. V gene TRBV6-5 combines with J gene TRBJ1-6; no reliable D call. Trimming took off 6 bases at V and 4 bases at J, with 4 bases between the two ends. This CDR3 is built from 12 residues. The germline CDR1 and CDR2 sequences are MNHEY and SVGAGI. CDR3 sequence reads: CASSDYNSPLHF. The CDR3 coding sequence is TGTGCCAGCAGCGATTATAATTCACCCCTCCACTTT.

V and J are TRBV20-1 and TRBJ1-2; D ambiguous. Trimming pared 0 bases from V and 2 bases from J, leaving 13 bases between. The CDR3 covers 15 residues. CDR1 and CDR2 from the germline V gene are DFQATT and SNEGSKA (reference sequence). The CDR3 protein is CSARDMGGGNYGYTF. In nucleotides, the CDR3 is TGCAGTGCTAGAGATATGGGTGGCGGGAACTATGGCTACACCTTC.

This clonotype was picked up a small number of times. The chain links TRBV12-3 or TRBV12-4 to TRBJ2-3, with 10 positions matching TRBD2. Germline trimming cut 4 bases from V and 0 bases from J; bases unmatched to any gene: 1. The CDR3 totals 15 residues. The DNA of the CDR3 is TGTGCCAGCAGTTCTAGCGGGAGTAGCACAGATACGCAGTATTTT. It specifies CASSSSGSSTDTQYF.

The chain couples TRBV7-2 to TRBJ2-7; D ambiguous. V was cut by 1 base and J by 3 bases, with 10 bases left in between. The CDR3 sequence is 14 residues long. Germline lookup yields CDR1 SGHTA and CDR2 FQGNSA. CDR3 DNA: TGTGCCAGCAGCTTAGGGTCACGCAACTACGAGCAGTACGTC. It specifies CASSLGSRNYEQYV.